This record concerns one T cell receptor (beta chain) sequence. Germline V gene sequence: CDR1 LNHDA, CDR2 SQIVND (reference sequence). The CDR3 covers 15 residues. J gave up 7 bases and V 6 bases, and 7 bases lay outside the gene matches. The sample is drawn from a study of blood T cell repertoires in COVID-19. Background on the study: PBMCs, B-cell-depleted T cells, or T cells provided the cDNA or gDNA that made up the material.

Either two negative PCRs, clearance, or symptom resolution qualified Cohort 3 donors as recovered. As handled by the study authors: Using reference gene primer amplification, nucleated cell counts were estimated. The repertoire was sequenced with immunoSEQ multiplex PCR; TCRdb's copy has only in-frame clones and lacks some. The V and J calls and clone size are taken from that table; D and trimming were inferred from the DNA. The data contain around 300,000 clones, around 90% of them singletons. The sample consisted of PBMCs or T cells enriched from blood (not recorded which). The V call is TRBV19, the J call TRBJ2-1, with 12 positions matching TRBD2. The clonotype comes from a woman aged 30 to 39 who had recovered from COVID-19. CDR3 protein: CASRILAGGPNEQFF. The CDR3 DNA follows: TGTGCCAGTAGAATTCTAGCGGGAGGGCCTAATGAGCAGTTCTTC.